These T cell receptor beta chains were read from a single sample in a study of T cell responses to AZD1222 COVID-19 vaccine. The assay was immunoSEQ multiplex PCR, and TCRdb's table has in-frame clones only and misses some. The table has about 200,000 clones, approximately 94% seen once. The material was peripheral blood, obtained 28 days after the second dose of the MenACWY control vaccine. The receptor source for this set is an adult who received the MenACWY meningococcal vaccine as a control. Both conserved end residues are part of each CDR3. Each record gives: V gene, D gene, J gene, clone size, CDR3 DNA, CDR3 protein. D genes are given only for firm matches. Some rows have no size entry. The others give once, few or many, or a class for an expanded clone.

V gene: TRBV7-8
D gene: TRBD1
J gene: TRBJ1-5
clone size: -
CDR3 DNA: TGTGCCAGCAGCCCCCCCCGGGACAGGGTAAATCAGCCCCAGCATTTT
CDR3 protein: CASSPPRDRVNQPQHF

V gene: TRBV12-5
D gene: -
J gene: TRBJ2-3
clone size: -
CDR3 DNA: TGTGCTAGTGGTTTGGTCGGTAATACGCAGTATTTT
CDR3 protein: CASGLVGNTQYF

V gene: TRBV28
D gene: -
J gene: TRBJ2-1
clone size: -
CDR3 DNA: TGTGCCAGCAGTTTGAGCGGCACCGTGCAGGGCGAGCAGTTCTTC
CDR3 protein: CASSLSGTVQGEQFF

V gene: TRBV6-4
D gene: -
J gene: TRBJ1-2
clone size: -
CDR3 DNA: TGTGCCAGCAGTGAATGGGCCTCTAACTATGGCTACACCTTC
CDR3 protein: CASSEWASNYGYTF

V gene: TRBV28
D gene: TRBD1
J gene: TRBJ1-6
clone size: -
CDR3 DNA: TGTGCCAGCACCGTACAGGGGAGGTTTTCACCCCTCCACTTT
CDR3 protein: CASTVQGRFSPLHF

V gene: TRBV5-1
D gene: -
J gene: TRBJ2-1
clone size: -
CDR3 DNA: TGCGCCAGCAGCGTCCTAGGGGTCGATGAGCAGTTCTTC
CDR3 protein: CASSVLGVDEQFF

V gene: TRBV6-5
D gene: -
J gene: TRBJ1-5
clone size: -
CDR3 DNA: TGTGCCAGCAATAATGAGGGAAGGGGCAATCAGCCCCAGCATTTT
CDR3 protein: CASNNEGRGNQPQHF

V gene: TRBV30
D gene: -
J gene: TRBJ1-2
clone size: -
CDR3 DNA: TGTGCCTGGAGTGTACAACGACAGGTCTATGGCTACACCTTC
CDR3 protein: CAWSVQRQVYGYTF

V gene: TRBV29-1
D gene: -
J gene: TRBJ2-7
clone size: -
CDR3 DNA: TGCAGCGTTGAGCGGGCCTTGGGCGAGCAGTACTTC
CDR3 protein: CSVERALGEQYF

V gene: TRBV7-9
D gene: -
J gene: TRBJ2-7
clone size: -
CDR3 DNA: TGTGCCCTCTCACATCGTAACCTCCCCGAGCAGTACTTC
CDR3 protein: CALSHRNLPEQYF

V gene: TRBV5-1
D gene: TRBD2
J gene: TRBJ2-7
clone size: -
CDR3 DNA: TGCGCCAGCAGCATGGGACTAGCGGAGACCTACGAGCAGTACTTC
CDR3 protein: CASSMGLAETYEQYF

V gene: TRBV12-5
D gene: -
J gene: TRBJ1-1
clone size: -
CDR3 DNA: TGTGCTAGTGGCCAGACGGGGACGGGTGAAGCTTTCTTT
CDR3 protein: CASGQTGTGEAFF

V gene: TRBV7-8
D gene: -
J gene: TRBJ2-7
clone size: -
CDR3 DNA: TGTGCCAGCAGTTCTGCCGGGGAGACCTACGAGCAGTACTTC
CDR3 protein: CASSSAGETYEQYF

V gene: TRBV13
D gene: -
J gene: TRBJ2-1
clone size: -
CDR3 DNA: TGTGCCAGCAGCCCCCACATTAATGAGCAGTTCTTC
CDR3 protein: CASSPHINEQFF

V gene: TRBV19
D gene: -
J gene: TRBJ1-4
clone size: few
CDR3 DNA: TGTGCCAGTAGTATACAGGGAAATCGTGAAAAACTGTTTTTT
CDR3 protein: CASSIQGNREKLFF

V gene: TRBV29-1
D gene: -
J gene: TRBJ1-1
clone size: -
CDR3 DNA: TGCAGCGTAACCGGACAGTTGAACACTGAAGCTTTCTTT
CDR3 protein: CSVTGQLNTEAFF

V gene: TRBV30
D gene: -
J gene: TRBJ2-3
clone size: -
CDR3 DNA: TGTGCCATCGGAGAGGCTAGTGGTATCACGCAGTATTTT
CDR3 protein: CAIGEASGITQYF

V gene: TRBV24-1
D gene: -
J gene: TRBJ2-1
clone size: once
CDR3 DNA: TGTGCCACCCGTGGGGGGGCAGGTAATGAGCAGTTCTTC
CDR3 protein: CATRGGAGNEQFF

V gene: TRBV27
D gene: -
J gene: TRBJ2-3
clone size: -
CDR3 DNA: TGTGCCAGCAGGGGGCGACCTGATACGCAGTATTTT
CDR3 protein: CASRGRPDTQYF

V gene: TRBV10-2
D gene: -
J gene: TRBJ1-6
clone size: -
CDR3 DNA: TGCGCCAGCCAAGGCATTGTTAATTCACCCCTCCACTTT
CDR3 protein: CASQGIVNSPLHF

V gene: TRBV16
D gene: TRBD1
J gene: TRBJ1-2
clone size: once
CDR3 DNA: TGTGCCAGCAGCCAACAGGGACAGGGGCACTATGGCTACACCTTC
CDR3 protein: CASSQQGQGHYGYTF

V gene: TRBV9
D gene: TRBD1
J gene: TRBJ2-7
clone size: -
CDR3 DNA: TGTGCCAGCAGCGGAGGGACAGGGCTTGCTTACGAGCAGTACTTC
CDR3 protein: CASSGGTGLAYEQYF

V gene: TRBV29-1
D gene: -
J gene: TRBJ2-3
clone size: -
CDR3 DNA: TGCAGCGTTGAATTGGGGGGCCTGGGGTATTTT
CDR3 protein: CSVELGGLGYF

V gene: TRBV19
D gene: -
J gene: TRBJ2-5
clone size: -
CDR3 DNA: TGTGCCAGTAGTGGGGGAGCGGGAGAGACCCAGTACTTC
CDR3 protein: CASSGGAGETQYF

V gene: TRBV9
D gene: -
J gene: TRBJ2-1
clone size: -
CDR3 DNA: TGTGCCAGCAGTCCAGAGGGGTATGAGCAGTTCTTC
CDR3 protein: CASSPEGYEQFF